The present entry profiles one TCR beta chain with its context. Its antigen is as yet unknown. The sample comes from a study of T-cell reconstitution after alpha-beta-depleted transplantation in children. Study-level points and caveats: In some patients, recipient T cells and intrathymic progenitors surviving conditioning explained high day-60 diversity. At around two months after transplant, the alpha-beta T cells were reportedly derived from several hundred expanded clones that came from non-depleted graft cells. T-cell counts and diversity at one year post-transplant came mainly from newly produced T cells.

Researchers prepared the TCRbeta library using unique molecular identifiers, the study reports. TCRdb called the PCR reads again in MiXCR, with one record for every CDR3 protein. This sample has approximately 130,000 distinct CDR3 sequences, with 8% to 10% found just once. V was shortened by 2 bases and J by 7 bases, with 3 bases between the two germline ends. The CDR3 extends over 11 amino acids. The germline gives CDR1 ENHRY, CDR2 SYGVKD. Sample: PBMCs, mostly from graft donor cells, taken 180 days after TCRalphabeta/CD19-depleted stem cell transplant. This clonotype was sampled from a girl less than two years old who had a stem cell transplant for combined immunodeficiency, so the T cells may come from the graft donor. V gene TRBV10-3 combines with J gene TRBJ2-1; D gene uncertain. The CDR3 protein is CAISEGNEQFF. In DNA form, the CDR3 reads TGTGCCATCAGTGAGGGGAATGAGCAGTTCTTC.